This T cell receptor (beta chain) was observed in a study of Ad26.COV2.S vaccination and SARS-CoV-2 variants. Profiling relied on immunoSEQ multiplex PCR, and the TCRdb table lists in-frame clones only, not all of them. The table includes hundreds of thousands of clones, about 90% detected once. Study-level findings and limits: The TCR-based breadth and depth measures might underestimate overall T cell responses. Spike-specific TCR breadth ran higher among vaccine recipients than placebo recipients.

The CDR3 loop spans 15 amino acids. Trimming took off 0 bases at V and 4 bases at J, with 12 bases between the two ends. Germline V gene lookup returns CDR1 MNHEY and CDR2 SVGAGI. On this clone itself: Its cognate antigen is unknown.

The chain is built from TRBV6-5 and TRBJ1-1; D gene unclear. The sequence derives from a human donor who had recovered from COVID-19. The sample here was peripheral blood, taken after recovery from COVID-19. CDR3 nucleotide sequence: TGTGCCAGCAGTTACTCGCGCCCCCCGGTCACTGAAGCTTTCTTT. Amino acids: CASSYSRPPVTEAFF.